Below, 28 T cell receptor beta chains from the same sample are listed, as sequenced in a study of T-cell reconstitution after alpha-beta-depleted transplantation in children. Construction of the TCRbeta library involved unique molecular identifiers. TCRdb analysed the PCR reads with MiXCR anew, one entry per CDR3 protein. The data contain some 830,000 distinct CDR3 sequences, roughly 15% of them singletons. The sequenced sample was PBMCs, mostly from graft donor cells, obtained 360 days after TCRalphabeta/CD19-depleted stem cell transplant. The receptors here all came from a male patient under 18 who had a stem cell transplant for acute lymphoblastic leukemia, so the T cells may come from the graft donor.

This clonotype has at least ten counts. V gene TRBV7-2 combines with J gene TRBJ2-1; TRBD2 agrees at 11 bases. Germline V gives CDR1 SGHTA, CDR2 FQGNSA. CDR3 length equals 15 residues. V trimming: 3 bases; J trimming: 7 bases; junction bases outside the gene matches: 5. The CDR3 DNA sequence: TGTGCCAGCAGCTTTAGCGGGAGGGCCATTAATGAGCAGTTCTTC. It yields the protein CASSFSGRAINEQFF.

The genes are TRBV20-1 and TRBJ2-5, with 14 bases lining up with TRBD2. The length of the CDR3 is 17 residues. Germline trimming cut 3 bases from V and 2 bases from J; bases unmatched to any gene: 8. Germline CDR1 reads DFQATT; CDR2 reads SNEGSKA (reference sequence). CDR3 sequence (DNA): TGCAGTGCTAGGCCCTGGGGACTAGCGGGGGTTCAAGAGACCCAGTACTTC. It translates to CSARPWGLAGVQETQYF.

This clonotype came up a few times. V and J are TRBV29-1 and TRBJ2-3; 7 bases line up with TRBD1. This CDR3 has 12 residues. The germline V gene has CDR1 SQVTM and CDR2 ANQGSEA. Trimming took 8 bases from V and 2 from J; bases not matched to a gene: 4. CDR3 sequence (DNA): TGCAGCAAAACAGGGGACACAGATACGCAGTATTTT. Protein: CSKTGDTDTQYF.

This clonotype was seen a few times. The chain joins TRBV30 to TRBJ1-5; no clear D. V was cut by 3 bases and J by 4 bases, with 16 bases left in between. The CDR3 runs to 15 residues. Germline CDR1 GTSNPN, CDR2 SVGIG (reference sequence). Here the CDR3 DNA reads TGTGCCTGGAGGGTAGGTGGACGAAGTAATCAGCCCCAGCATTTT. Its translation: CAWRVGGRSNQPQHF.

In its sample, this clonotype was seen many times. The V and J genes are TRBV15 and TRBJ2-1, with 8 nucleotides matching TRBD1. CDR1 LNHNV and CDR2 YYDKDF come from the germline V gene (reference sequence). This CDR3 has 16 amino acids. J was trimmed by 2 bases and V by 5 bases; bases with no gene match: 8. The CDR3 bases are TGTGCCACCAGCGCCTCGACAGGGGTCCCCTACAATGAGCAGTTCTTC. This encodes CATSASTGVPYNEQFF.

This clonotype was counted a few times. In DNA form, the CDR3 reads TGCAGTGCTAGACTACAGGGGGCGGGCGGCAATCAGCCCCAGCATTTT. Translating gives CSARLQGAGGNQPQHF. The chain combines TRBV20-1 with TRBJ1-5, with 9 bases aligning to TRBD1. J was trimmed by 2 bases and V by 2 bases; bases with no gene match: 7. The length of the CDR3 is 16 residues. Germline CDR1 reads DFQATT; CDR2 reads SNEGSKA (reference sequence).

The chain has TRBV20-1 and TRBJ2-2; D may be TRBD1 or TRBD2 (5 bases each). The CDR3 runs 11 residues. Germline V gene lookup returns CDR1 DFQATT and CDR2 SNEGSKA (reference sequence). Trimming shortened V by 4 bases and J by 14 bases, and 14 bases separated the two germline ends. CDR3 sequence (DNA): TGCAGTGCTACAGAGGGGCTCAACCTGTTTTTT. As protein: CSATEGLNLFF.

J is TRBJ1-1 and V is TRBV12-3 or TRBV12-4; D gene uncertain. Between the trimmed V and J ends, which lost 3 bases and 11 bases, there was a span of 10 bases. The CDR3 covers 11 residues. The CDR3 region has the DNA TGTGCCAGCAGTTTTTCGGGGTGGGCTTTCTTT. Translating it yields CASSFSGWAFF.

The V gene is TRBV29-1, the J gene TRBJ2-7; 9 bases map to TRBD1. Looked up from germline, CDR1 is SQVTM and CDR2 is ANQGSEA. This CDR3 is 15 amino acids long. Losses at the gene ends were 3 bases for V and 0 bases for J; bases not matched to a gene: 6. This CDR3 is CSVDPGQGPSYEQYF. CDR3 bases: TGCAGCGTTGATCCGGGACAGGGTCCCTCCTACGAGCAGTACTTC.

The sample holds a few counts of this clonotype. J is TRBJ2-7 and V is TRBV2; D not certain. Trimming removed 1 base from V and 3 bases from J, with 10 bases in between. Looked up from germline, CDR1 is SNHLY and CDR2 is FYNNEI. The CDR3 has 14 amino acids. In DNA, the CDR3 is TGTGCCAGCAGTGAAGGGCTGGGCTACTACGAGCAGTACTTC. Translating it yields CASSEGLGYYEQYF.

In this sample, this clonotype turned up many times. This rearrangement joins TRBV25-1 to TRBJ2-7; 10 positions match TRBD1. The germline V gene has CDR1 MGHDK and CDR2 SYGVNS. Trimming took 6 bases from V and 5 from J; bases not matched to a gene: 7. This CDR3 comprises 14 residues. CDR3 residues: CASSPWGTGDEQYF. The CDR3 DNA reads TGTGCCAGCAGCCCATGGGGGACAGGGGACGAGCAGTACTTC.

This clonotype has a handful of counts. J is TRBJ2-3 and V is TRBV12-3 or TRBV12-4, with D tentatively TRBD2 (5 bases). The CDR3 extends over 17 amino acids. The V end was cut by 6 bases, the J end by 2 bases, with 21 bases between. The chain's CDR3 is CASSLRNGIFDTDTQYF. The CDR3 DNA sequence: TGTGCCAGCAGCCTCCGCAACGGGATTTTTGACACAGATACGCAGTATTTT.

The chain carries TRBV11-2 and TRBJ2-7; 8 nucleotides align to TRBD1. Germline V gene data show CDR1 as SGHAT and CDR2 as FQNNGV. The CDR3 sequence is 16 residues long. After removal of 3 bases from V and 0 bases from J, the junction contained 7 bases not matched to a gene. The CDR3 DNA follows: TGTGCCAGCAGCTTCCCCGGACAGGGTTTCTCCTACGAGCAGTACTTC. As protein: CASSFPGQGFSYEQYF.

The V and J genes are TRBV7-9 and TRBJ2-1; D is uncertain. The germline V and J ends were trimmed by 7 bases and 5 bases, with 18 bases remaining between them. CDR3 size: 15 residues. Germline assignment: CDR1 SEHNR and CDR2 FQNEAQ (reference sequence). CDR3 sequence reads: CASNGLGSIDNEQFF. CDR3 bases: TGTGCCAGCAACGGGCTGGGAAGTATCGACAATGAGCAGTTCTTC.

This chain links TRBV4-1 with TRBJ2-7; D gene uncertain. Germline loops: CDR1 MGHRA, CDR2 YSYEKL. CDR3 length equals 15 residues. Trimming took off 1 base at V and 3 bases at J, with 13 bases between the two ends. CDR3: CASSQVAKSNYEQYF. CDR3 DNA sequence: TGCGCCAGCAGCCAAGTTGCCAAGTCGAACTACGAGCAGTACTTC.

The V and J genes are TRBV20-1 and TRBJ2-7, with D unresolved. With 6 bases removed from V and 4 bases from J, the gap between germline ends came to 10 bases. Germline CDR1 reads DFQATT; CDR2 reads SNEGSKA (reference sequence). CDR3 length: 11 amino acids. The CDR3 nucleotides read TGCAGTGCCTACGAACAATACGAGCAGTACTTC. This codes for CSAYEQYEQYF.

J is TRBJ2-3 and V is TRBV20-1; the D gene is possibly TRBD2 (6 bases). This CDR3 is built from 15 residues. Trimming stripped 5 bases from V and 4 bases from J, with 19 bases between. From germline, CDR1 is DFQATT and CDR2 SNEGSKA (reference sequence). CDR3 residues: CSADHRAGRADTQYF. CDR3 bases: TGCAGTGCTGACCATCGGGCGGGACGGGCAGATACGCAGTATTTT.

This clonotype was counted only a few times. The rearrangement joins TRBV7-8 to TRBJ2-7; D unclear. The germline V gene encodes CDR1 SGHVS and CDR2 FQNEAQ. V was pared by 1 base and J by 3 bases, with 10 bases between. The CDR3 runs to 14 residues. In DNA form, the CDR3 reads TGTGCCAGCAGCTTAGTCTCGGCTAGCTACGAGCAGTACTTC. This gives the protein CASSLVSASYEQYF.

This clonotype has a handful of counts. The V and J genes are TRBV11-1 and TRBJ2-1, with D possibly matching TRBD2 (6 bases). This CDR3 region has 21 residues. V lost 5 bases and J lost 8, with 37 bases in between. Germline CDR1 SGHAT, CDR2 FQDESV (reference sequence). The CDR3 nucleotides are TGTGCCAGCAGCGCAATTATAGGAAAGCGGGCATACCGTAATTTTTATGATGAGCAGTTCTTC. Encoded protein: CASSAIIGKRAYRNFYDEQFF.

This clonotype came up a few times. The chain joins TRBV5-1 to TRBJ1-6; TRBD1 is a possible D gene (6 bases). The CDR3 contains 14 residues. Germline assignment: CDR1 SGHRS and CDR2 YFSETQ. V gave up 0 bases and J gave up 8 bases, with 9 bases separating them. CDR3 region: CASSLEQGYSPLHF. DNA for the CDR3: TGCGCCAGCAGCTTGGAACAGGGTTATTCACCCCTCCACTTT.

This chain uses TRBV29-1 with TRBJ2-2; maybe TRBD1 (5 bases). From germline, CDR1 is SQVTM and CDR2 ANQGSEA. The CDR3 extends over 14 amino acids. Trimming cost V 3 bases and J 6 bases, with 14 bases left between them. The CDR3 loop reads CSVEKQDRAGELFF. DNA of the CDR3: TGCAGCGTTGAGAAACAGGACCGGGCCGGGGAGCTGTTTTTT.

This clonotype occurred many times. The chain couples TRBV24-1 to TRBJ2-3; 13 bases match TRBD2. This CDR3 is 17 amino acids long. Germline V CDR1 and CDR2: KGHDR, SFDVKD. V was clipped by 4 bases and J by 2 bases; unmatched bases: 5. CDR3 DNA: TGTGCCACCAGTGAATCGGGACTAGCGGGACCCACAGATACGCAGTATTTT. This encodes CATSESGLAGPTDTQYF.

Ten or more counts support this clonotype. This chain joins TRBV5-4 and TRBJ2-7, with a possible D match to TRBD2 (6 bases). The CDR3 is made up of 16 amino acids. Germline V gene lookup returns CDR1 SGHNT and CDR2 YYREEE (reference sequence). Trimming took off 0 bases at V and 1 base at J, with 14 bases between the two ends. Here the CDR3 reads CASSLAGELPSYEQYF. CDR3 bases: TGTGCCAGCAGCTTGGCGGGAGAGCTACCTTCCTACGAGCAGTACTTC. Full variable domain (outside the CDR3, taken from reference TRBV5-4 and TRBJ2-7): ETGVTQSPTHLIKTRGQQVTLRCSSQSGHNTVSWYQQALGQGPQFIFQYYREEENGRGNFPPRFSGLQFPNYSSELNVNALELDDSALYLCASSLAGELPSYEQYFGPGTRLTVT.

This clonotype showed up many times. V gene TRBV27 combines with J gene TRBJ2-1; 9 nucleotides agree with TRBD2. With 3 bases clipped from V and 3 bases from J, the junction kept 12 bases outside the gene matches. CDR1 is MNHEY, CDR2 SMNVEV, per germline (reference sequence). The CDR3 has 18 amino acids. The CDR3 loop is CASSLIFSGSGIYNEQFF. In nucleotides, the CDR3 is TGTGCCAGCAGTTTGATCTTTAGCGGGAGTGGGATCTACAATGAGCAGTTCTTC.

This clonotype appeared a few times. This chain uses TRBV20-1 with TRBJ1-4; D possibly corresponds to TRBD1 (5 bases). Germline V gene lookup returns CDR1 DFQATT and CDR2 SNEGSKA (reference sequence). This CDR3 spans 18 amino acids. Deletions cut 0 bases from V and 2 bases from J, with 19 bases between. CDR3 amino acids: CSARDQGGYSATNEKLFF. The CDR3 bases are TGCAGTGCTAGAGACCAGGGCGGGTACAGTGCGACTAATGAAAAACTGTTTTTT.

The rearrangement links TRBV7-3 to TRBJ2-3; TRBD1 matches at 12 bases. In germline, CDR1 is SGHTA, CDR2 FQGTGA. This CDR3 comprises 17 residues. V was pared by 5 bases and J by 3 bases, with 9 bases of the junction left unmatched. CDR3: CASSAVGDRGPTDTQYF. For the CDR3, the DNA is TGTGCCAGCAGCGCAGTCGGGGACAGGGGGCCTACAGATACGCAGTATTTT. Complete variable domain (other parts from reference TRBV7-3 and TRBJ2-3): GAGVSQTPSNKVTEKGKYVELRCDPISGHTALYWYRQSLGQGPEFLIYFQGTGAADDSGLPNDRFFAVRPEGSVSTLKIQRTERGDSAVYLCASSAVGDRGPTDTQYFGPGTRLTVL.

This clonotype was seen a handful of times. The V and J genes are TRBV24-1 and TRBJ2-2; D perhaps matches TRBD1 (5 bases). CDR3 size: 15 residues. Per germline, CDR1 KGHDR and CDR2 SFDVKD. V gave up 9 bases and J gave up 2 bases, with 15 bases separating them. The CDR3 sequence is CATGRTTENTGELFF. CDR3 coding DNA: TGTGCCACCGGCAGAACGACAGAAAACACCGGGGAGCTGTTTTTT.

Many counts were recorded for this clonotype. The V gene is TRBV10-3, the J gene TRBJ1-5; D not resolved. Germline CDR1 ENHRY, CDR2 SYGVKD. Trimming removed 3 bases at V and 7 bases at J, with 10 bases between. This CDR3 has 13 amino acids. CDR3 nucleotide sequence: TGTGCCATCAGTGAAGCCCGGTCCCAGCCCCAGCATTTT. The encoded protein is CAISEARSQPQHF.